The rows below give T cell receptor beta chains drawn from one sample of a study of T-cell memory formation after mild COVID-19. MiXCR was run by TCRdb on the 5' RACE reads, yielding one entry per CDR3 protein. The table lists roughly 300,000 distinct CDR3 sequences, around 8% of them singletons, with 22% in the top ten. Source material: PBMCs or a T cell subset sorted from them (not recorded which). These receptors came from a man younger than 35 who had mild COVID-19 (a few samples of this study predate the infection). Cell type and time point are not known. The CDR3 runs from the conserved cysteine through the conserved F or W. The order of the fields is D gene, CDR3 length, clone size, V gene, J gene, CDR3 DNA, CDR3 protein. D genes are given only for firm matches. Not every row has a clone size; where given, it reads once, few, many or a size class.

NA	14	NA	TRBV29-1	TRBJ2-7	TGCAGCGCCAGCTCCTGGACATGGGACGGCGAGCAGTACTTC	CSASSWTWDGEQYF
NA	15	few	TRBV5-1	TRBJ2-3	TGCGCCAGCAGCCGAACCCGGGCCGAGACAGATACGCAGTATTTT	CASSRTRAETDTQYF
NA	12	NA	TRBV6-6	TRBJ1-1	TGTGCCAGCAGTTACTGGAACACTGAAGCTTTCTTT	CASSYWNTEAFF
NA	13	many	TRBV5-1	TRBJ1-2	TGCGCCAGCAGCTTGGATCCGGGTAGTCAGGACACCTTC	CASSLDPGSQDTF
TRBD1	14	NA	TRBV29-1	TRBJ1-4	TGCAGCGTTGAAGAGACGGCAGGGGGTGAAAAACTGTTTTTT	CSVEETAGGEKLFF
TRBD1	15	few	TRBV5-1	TRBJ2-2	TGCGCCAGCAGCTCGACAGGGGGAATCACCGGGGAGCTGTTTTTT	CASSSTGGITGELFF
NA	14	few	TRBV5-6	TRBJ2-3	TGTGCCAGCAGCCCCTTAAGCCGGAGATACACGCAGTATTTT	CASSPLSRRYTQYF
TRBD1	12	NA	TRBV29-1	TRBJ2-1	TGCAGCGTCGCATCGGACAGGCGCTCGCAGTTCTTC	CSVASDRRSQFF
TRBD1	15	NA	TRBV7-2	TRBJ1-2	TGTGCCAGCAGCCCCCACCGACAGGGACACTATGGCTACACCTTC	CASSPHRQGHYGYTF
NA	13	NA	TRBV11-2	TRBJ1-5	TGTGCCAGCAGCTTAAACAGCCATCAGCCCCAGCATTTT	CASSLNSHQPQHF
TRBD2	15	NA	TRBV6-2/TRBV6-3	TRBJ2-5	TGTGCCAGCCGGGTGCACCAGCGGGGACAAGAGACCCAGTACTTC	CASRVHQRGQETQYF
NA	14	few	TRBV2	TRBJ2-5	TGTGCCAGCAGTGAAATAGCGGTACAAGAGACCCAGTACTTC	CASSEIAVQETQYF
NA	14	many	TRBV9	TRBJ2-5	TGTGCCAGCAGCGTAGGACGGAGACAAGAGACCCAGTACTTC	CASSVGRRQETQYF
TRBD1	14	NA	TRBV30	TRBJ1-4	TGTGCCTGGAGTTGGGGGGACAGTAATGAAAAACTGTTTTTT	CAWSWGDSNEKLFF
NA	15	NA	TRBV14	TRBJ2-1	TGTGCCAGCAGCCAAGGGGACCCGTCCTACAATGAGCAGTTCTTC	CASSQGDPSYNEQFF
TRBD1	15	NA	TRBV7-2	TRBJ2-7	TGTGCCAGCAGCTTAGGGGACAGGAGATCCTACGAGCAGTACTTC	CASSLGDRRSYEQYF
NA	16	many	TRBV7-2	TRBJ2-6	TGTGCCAGCAGCCTAAGACAGCACTCTGGGGCCAACGTCCTGACTTTC	CASSLRQHSGANVLTF
NA	14	few	TRBV7-2	TRBJ2-7	TGTGCCAGCAGCCGAATCCGGGGAGCCTACGAGCAGTACTTC	CASSRIRGAYEQYF